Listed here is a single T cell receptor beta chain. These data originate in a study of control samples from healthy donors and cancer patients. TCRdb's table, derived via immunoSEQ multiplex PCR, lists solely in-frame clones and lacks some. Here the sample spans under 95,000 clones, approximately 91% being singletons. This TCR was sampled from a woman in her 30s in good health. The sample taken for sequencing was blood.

The CDR3 loop is CASSKERLTNEKLFF. The CDR3 DNA follows: TGTGCCAGTAGTAAGGAGAGACTAACTAATGAAAAACTGTTTTTT. The rearrangement links TRBV19 to TRBJ1-4; D gene ambiguous. The CDR3 is 15 amino acids. The V gene lost 4 bases and the J gene lost 1 base, with 10 bases spanning the gap. Germline V lookup: CDR1 LNHDA, CDR2 SQIVND (reference sequence). Based on the CDR3 plus reference TRBV19 and TRBJ1-4, the full variable domain is DGGITQSPKYLFRKEGQNVTLSCEQNLNHDAMYWYRQDPGQGLRLIYYSQIVNDFQKGDIAEGYSVSREKKESFPLTVTSAQKNPTAFYLCASSKERLTNEKLFFGSGTQLSVL.